The 15 T cell receptor beta chains listed next were all sequenced from one sample in a study of T cell responses to AZD1222 COVID-19 vaccine. The table came from immunoSEQ multiplex PCR; TCRdb's copy has only in-frame clones and leaves some out. The sample yields roughly 170,000 clones, around 94% seen once. Specimen: peripheral blood, collected 28 days after the second AZD1222 dose. Every receptor here comes from an adult who received the AZD1222 COVID-19 vaccine.

The genes are TRBV6-5 and TRBJ1-2; 8 nucleotides align to TRBD1. From germline, CDR1 is MNHEY and CDR2 SVGAGI. Trimming removed 6 bases from V and 4 bases from J; junction bases left unmatched: 10. This CDR3 contains 15 residues. The chain's CDR3 is CASRILTGDGYGYTF. CDR3 nucleotide sequence: TGTGCCAGCAGGATACTGACAGGGGATGGCTATGGCTACACCTTC.

The V gene is TRBV27, the J gene TRBJ1-4; D might be TRBD1 (5 bases). Germline V gene lookup returns CDR1 MNHEY and CDR2 SMNVEV (reference sequence). The CDR3 contains 14 residues. Trimming took off 2 bases at V and 2 bases at J, with 6 bases between the two ends. In DNA form, the CDR3 reads TGTGCCAGCAGTTTAGGGGGGACTAATGAAAAACTGTTTTTT. Amino acids: CASSLGGTNEKLFF. Filled out from reference TRBV27 and TRBJ1-4, the complete variable domain reads EAQVTQNPRYLITVTGKKLTVTCSQNMNHEYMSWYRQDPGLGLRQIYYSMNVEVTDKGDVPEGYKVSRKEKRNFPLILESPSPNQTSLYFCASSLGGTNEKLFFGSGTQLSVL.

The chain combines TRBV5-8 with TRBJ1-1; the D gene is possibly TRBD1 (5 bases). This CDR3 is 14 amino acids long. Germline V lookup: CDR1 SGHTS, CDR2 YDEGEE. Trimming removed 4 bases from V and 0 bases from J, with 10 bases in between. The CDR3: CASSPGTVNTEAFF. CDR3 DNA sequence: TGTGCCAGCAGCCCGGGGACGGTGAACACTGAAGCTTTCTTT.

V usage is TRBV10-3 and J usage is TRBJ2-7; 8 positions agree with TRBD1. V trimming: 3 bases; J trimming: 6 bases; junction bases outside the gene matches: 7. Germline V gives CDR1 ENHRY, CDR2 SYGVKD. The CDR3 length is 14 residues. CDR3 protein: CAISDRGRKSEQYF. DNA of the CDR3: TGTGCCATCAGTGACAGGGGGCGCAAGTCCGAGCAGTACTTC.

J is TRBJ1-6 and V is TRBV9; no firm D call. Trimming cost V 0 bases and J 8 bases, with 21 bases left between them. Germline loops: CDR1 SGDLS, CDR2 YYNGEE. The length of the CDR3 is 18 residues. CDR3 sequence: CASSVDAFPGSRHSPLHF. In nucleotides, the CDR3 is TGTGCCAGCAGCGTAGATGCTTTCCCGGGGAGCAGACATTCACCCCTCCACTTT.

The gene calls are TRBV5-3 and TRBJ1-1; D perhaps matches TRBD1 (5 bases). TRBV5-3 qualifies as an ORF whose function is uncertain. Deletions cut 3 bases from V and 4 bases from J, with 16 bases between. The CDR3 sequence is 15 residues long. The CDR3 loop reads CARSWVGAEVTEAFF. The CDR3 DNA sequence: TGTGCCAGAAGCTGGGTCGGGGCAGAGGTCACTGAAGCTTTCTTT.

The J gene is TRBJ2-4, the V gene TRBV5-4, with TRBD2 matching 9 bases. This CDR3 region has 18 residues. CDR1 and CDR2 from the germline V gene are SGHNT and YYREEE (reference sequence). V lost 4 bases and J lost 0; bases outside the gene matches: 11. The CDR3 protein is CASSQGGGSGGAKNIQYF. The CDR3 DNA follows: TGTGCCAGCAGCCAGGGCGGTGGTAGCGGGGGAGCCAAAAACATTCAGTACTTC.

The V call is TRBV28, the J call TRBJ2-7, with D possibly matching TRBD2 (6 bases). V lost 7 bases and J 3 bases, leaving 22 bases between the germline ends. The V gene's germline CDR1 is MDHEN and CDR2 SYDVKM. The CDR3 is 16 residues long. The chain's CDR3 is CASKQFGLSGGYEQYF. The CDR3, as DNA: TGTGCCAGCAAACAGTTTGGTCTTTCCGGGGGCTACGAGCAGTACTTC.

DNA for the CDR3: TGTGCTAGTGGTTTGTGGGGTATAACCTACGAGCAGTACTTC. Translated: CASGLWGITYEQYF. V is TRBV12-5 and J is TRBJ2-7, with unresolved D. Germline V CDR1 and CDR2: LGHNT, FRNRAP. The V end was cut by 2 bases, the J end by 2 bases, with 10 bases between. The CDR3 has 14 amino acids.

This chain's CDR3 is CASTTPPGNEQFF. DNA for the CDR3: TGTGCCAGCACCACGCCCCCCGGGAATGAGCAGTTCTTC. This chain connects TRBV5-4 to TRBJ2-1; no firm D call. The length of the CDR3 is 13 residues. Trimming removed 6 bases at V and 7 bases at J, with 14 bases between. Germline CDR1 reads SGHNT; CDR2 reads YYREEE (reference sequence). Based on the CDR3 plus reference TRBV5-4 and TRBJ2-1, the full variable domain is ETGVTQSPTHLIKTRGQQVTLRCSSQSGHNTVSWYQQALGQGPQFIFQYYREEENGRGNFPPRFSGLQFPNYSSELNVNALELDDSALYLCASTTPPGNEQFFGPGTRLTVL.

This sequence joins TRBV19 and TRBJ1-4; D unclear. V was shortened by 7 bases and J by 0 bases, with 15 bases between the two germline ends. This CDR3 has 16 residues. In germline, CDR1 is LNHDA, CDR2 SQIVND (reference sequence). This CDR3 reads CASINPGESTNEKLFF. The CDR3 region has the DNA TGTGCCAGTATTAACCCCGGGGAATCAACTAATGAAAAACTGTTTTTT.

The chain carries TRBV15 and TRBJ2-7; D tentatively fits TRBD1 or TRBD2 (6 bases each). There are 18 residues in the CDR3. CDR1 is LNHNV, CDR2 YYDKDF, per germline (reference sequence). The V end lost 5 bases, the J end lost 4 bases, and 27 bases lay between the germline ends. CDR3: CATSWGARGLCVFYEQYF. The CDR3 nucleotides read TGTGCCACCAGCTGGGGGGCCCGGGGCCTGTGTGTATTTTACGAGCAGTACTTC.

The chain carries TRBV28 and TRBJ1-1; 7 bases are shared with TRBD1. V lost 2 bases to trimming and J lost 1 base; unmatched junction nucleotides: 16. The length of the CDR3 is 19 residues. Germline V gene data show CDR1 as MDHEN and CDR2 as SYDVKM. CDR3 DNA: TGTGCCAGCAGTTTAAGTTTACCTAAGAGGGGGCGGAAGAACACTGAAGCTTTCTTT. Protein product: CASSLSLPKRGRKNTEAFF.

The chain couples TRBV19 to TRBJ1-2; D is ambiguous. The CDR3 is made up of 15 amino acids. Trimming removed 8 bases from V and 0 bases from J, with 16 bases in between. Germline CDR1 and CDR2: LNHDA and SQIVND (reference sequence). In DNA form, the CDR3 reads TGTGCCAGTCATCAAAGTCAGAGGCCTAACTATGGCTACACCTTC. This encodes CASHQSQRPNYGYTF.

The rearrangement uses TRBV5-5 and TRBJ2-7, with D possibly matching TRBD1 (6 bases). V lost 5 bases and J lost 0, with 12 bases in between. The CDR3 runs 14 residues. The germline gives CDR1 SGHKS, CDR2 YYEKEE (reference sequence). CDR3 sequence reads: CASRVDRSSYEQYF. The CDR3 nucleotides read TGTGCCAGCAGAGTTGACAGGTCCTCCTACGAGCAGTACTTC.